These T cell receptor beta chains were read from a single sample in a study of beta chain features in type 1 diabetes. Clones were sequenced by immunoSEQ multiplex PCR, and TCRdb holds only the in-frame ones, with some missing. The sample lists 860,000 or so clones; roughly 16% were seen once. Sequencing was performed on naive CD4+ T cells from blood. Receptors were obtained from a woman aged 18-30 years in good health. The CDR3 runs from the conserved cysteine through the conserved F or W. Each record gives: V gene, D gene, J gene, clone size, CDR3 DNA, CDR3 protein. A D gene is named only where the DNA matches it firmly. The size entry is marked missing in some rows and otherwise reads once, few, many or a size class.

>TRBV2|.|TRBJ1-2|few
TGTGCCAGCAGTCGAGGGACGGCTAACTATGGCTACACCTTC
CASSRGTANYGYTF
>TRBV4-2|TRBD1|TRBJ2-7|few
TGTGCCAGCAGCCAAGGGGACAGGGACTCCTACGAGCAGTACTTC
CASSQGDRDSYEQYF
>TRBV18|TRBD2|TRBJ2-5|few
TGTGCCAGCTCACCGAGCGGGAGGAACCAAGAGACCCAGTACTTC
CASSPSGRNQETQYF
>TRBV29-1|TRBD2|TRBJ2-1|few
TGCAGCGTTGATGCTTTTAGCGGGAGAGACGGAGATGAGCAGTTCTTC
CSVDAFSGRDGDEQFF
>TRBV7-2|.|TRBJ2-5|few
TGTGCCAGCAGCTTAGACCAGGGACGAGAGACCCAGTACTTC
CASSLDQGRETQYF
>TRBV9|.|TRBJ2-7|.
TGTGCCAGCAGCGTAAACGATCACTACGAGCAGTACTTC
CASSVNDHYEQYF
>TRBV7-2|.|TRBJ2-5|few
TGTGCCAGCAGCTTAGGGTGGGAAGAGACCCAGTACTTC
CASSLGWEETQYF
>TRBV7-2|TRBD2|TRBJ2-3|few
TGTGCCAGCAGCTCCCGCTTAGCGGGACACACAGATACGCAGTATTTT
CASSSRLAGHTDTQYF
>TRBV15|.|TRBJ1-3|.
TGTGCCACCAGCAGAGATAGAGGGTACGGAAACACCATATATTTT
CATSRDRGYGNTIYF
>TRBV18|.|TRBJ2-3|few
TGTGCCAGCTCACCACCGGCGGGGACTAGCACAGATACGCAGTATTTT
CASSPPAGTSTDTQYF
>TRBV10-3|TRBD1|TRBJ2-5|.
TGTGCCATCAGCGGGGGACAGGGGACACAAGAGACCCAGTACTTC
CAISGGQGTQETQYF
>TRBV7-3|.|TRBJ2-2|few
TGTGCCAGCAGCTTAAGACCTCCAGGGTATACGAACACCGGGGAGCTGTTTTTT
CASSLRPPGYTNTGELFF
>TRBV6-6|.|TRBJ2-7|.
TGTGCCAGCAGTTTGGACTCTCACTCCTACGAGCAGTACTTC
CASSLDSHSYEQYF
>TRBV19|TRBD1|TRBJ1-1|.
TGTGCCAGTAGTTGGCCCCGGGACAGAAGAAACACTGAAGCTTTCTTT
CASSWPRDRRNTEAFF
>TRBV7-3|.|TRBJ2-6|.
TGTGCCAGCAGCTTAATAGGGCTTGGGGCCAACGTCCTGACTTTC
CASSLIGLGANVLTF
>TRBV7-2|TRBD1|TRBJ1-2|few
TGTGCCAGCAGCCTAACCGGGACAGCCTATAACTATGGCTACACCTTC
CASSLTGTAYNYGYTF
>TRBV7-9|.|TRBJ2-3|.
TGTGCCAGCAGCCCCTCGGGCGGGAGCACAGATACGCAGTATTTT
CASSPSGGSTDTQYF
>TRBV27|.|TRBJ2-5|few
TGTGCCAGCAGTACACATGGGTATGAAGAGACCCAGTACTTC
CASSTHGYEETQYF
>TRBV2|.|TRBJ2-3|.
TGTGCCAGCACGATGGGCACAGATACGCAGTATTTT
CASTMGTDTQYF